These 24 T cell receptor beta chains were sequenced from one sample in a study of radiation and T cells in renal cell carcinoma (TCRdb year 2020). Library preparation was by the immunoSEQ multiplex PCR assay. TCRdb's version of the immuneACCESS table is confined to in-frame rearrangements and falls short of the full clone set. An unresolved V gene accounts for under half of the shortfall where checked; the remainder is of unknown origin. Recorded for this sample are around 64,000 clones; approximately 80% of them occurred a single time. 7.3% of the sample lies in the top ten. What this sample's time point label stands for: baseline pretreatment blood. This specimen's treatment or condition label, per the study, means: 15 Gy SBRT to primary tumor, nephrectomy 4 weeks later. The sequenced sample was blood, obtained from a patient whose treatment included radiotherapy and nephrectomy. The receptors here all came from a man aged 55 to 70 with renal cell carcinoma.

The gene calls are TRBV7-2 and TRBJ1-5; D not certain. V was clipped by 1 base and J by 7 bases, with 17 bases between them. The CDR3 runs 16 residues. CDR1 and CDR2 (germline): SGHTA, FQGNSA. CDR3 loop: CASSLGAGRTGQPQHF. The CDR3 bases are TGTGCCAGCAGCTTAGGTGCTGGGCGGACTGGACAGCCCCAGCATTTT.

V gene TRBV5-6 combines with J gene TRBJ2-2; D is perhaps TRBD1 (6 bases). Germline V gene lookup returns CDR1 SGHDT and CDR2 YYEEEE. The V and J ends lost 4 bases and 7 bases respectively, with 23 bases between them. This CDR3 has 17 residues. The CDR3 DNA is TGTGCCAGCAGCAGGTTTACTGACAGGAACCGGTTCGGGGAGCTGTTTTTT. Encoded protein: CASSRFTDRNRFGELFF.

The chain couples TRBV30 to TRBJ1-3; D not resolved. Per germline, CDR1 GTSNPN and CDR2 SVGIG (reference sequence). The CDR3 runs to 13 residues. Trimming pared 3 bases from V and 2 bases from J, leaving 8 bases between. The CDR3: CAWRKLAGNTIYF. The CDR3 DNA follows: TGTGCCTGGAGGAAACTCGCTGGAAACACCATATATTTT.

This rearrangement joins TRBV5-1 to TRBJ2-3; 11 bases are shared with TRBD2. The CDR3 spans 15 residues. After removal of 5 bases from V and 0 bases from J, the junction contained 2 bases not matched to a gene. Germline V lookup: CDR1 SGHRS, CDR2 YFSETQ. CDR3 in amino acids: CASSRTSGSTDTQYF. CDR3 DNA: TGCGCCAGCAGTCGGACTAGCGGGAGCACAGATACGCAGTATTTT.

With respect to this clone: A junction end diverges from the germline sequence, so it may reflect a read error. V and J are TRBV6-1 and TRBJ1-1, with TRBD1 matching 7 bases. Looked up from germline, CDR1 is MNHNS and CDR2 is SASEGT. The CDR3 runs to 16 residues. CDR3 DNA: TGTGCCATCAGTGACCCACCACGACAGGGCGGCACTGAAGCTTTCTTT. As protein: CAISDPPRQGGTEAFF.

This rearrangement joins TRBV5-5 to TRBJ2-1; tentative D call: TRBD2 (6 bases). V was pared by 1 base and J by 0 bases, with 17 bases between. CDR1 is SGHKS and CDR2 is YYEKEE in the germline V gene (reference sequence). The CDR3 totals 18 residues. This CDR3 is CASSLRPGAGISYNEQFF. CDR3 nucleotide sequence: TGTGCCAGCAGCTTGCGCCCTGGGGCGGGGATCTCCTACAATGAGCAGTTCTTC.

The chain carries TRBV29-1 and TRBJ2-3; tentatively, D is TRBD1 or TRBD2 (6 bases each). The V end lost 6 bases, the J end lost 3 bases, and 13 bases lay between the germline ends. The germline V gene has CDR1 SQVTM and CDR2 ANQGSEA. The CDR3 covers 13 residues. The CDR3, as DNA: TGCAGCGTGGCTCGAGGGGGGACAGATACGCAGTATTTT. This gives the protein CSVARGGTDTQYF.

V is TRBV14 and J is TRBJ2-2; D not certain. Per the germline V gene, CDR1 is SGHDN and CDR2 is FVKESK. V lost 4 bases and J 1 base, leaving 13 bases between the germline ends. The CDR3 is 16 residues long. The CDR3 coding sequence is TGTGCCAGCAGCCGAGAGAGGACCCTGAACACCGGGGAGCTGTTTTTT. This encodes CASSRERTLNTGELFF.

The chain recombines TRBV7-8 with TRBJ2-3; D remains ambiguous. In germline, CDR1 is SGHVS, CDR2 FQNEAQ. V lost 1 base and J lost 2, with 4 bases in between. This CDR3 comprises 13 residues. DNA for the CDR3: TGTGCCAGCAGCTTAGACTACACAGATACGCAGTATTTT. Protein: CASSLDYTDTQYF.

In DNA, the CDR3 is TGTGCCAGCAGCTTAGGGCCCAATACCCAGTACTTC. It specifies CASSLGPNTQYF. V gene TRBV11-3 combines with J gene TRBJ2-5; no definite D call. Trimming stripped 1 base from V and 8 bases from J, with 8 bases between. The CDR3 totals 12 residues. Germline V gives CDR1 SGHNT, CDR2 YENEEA.

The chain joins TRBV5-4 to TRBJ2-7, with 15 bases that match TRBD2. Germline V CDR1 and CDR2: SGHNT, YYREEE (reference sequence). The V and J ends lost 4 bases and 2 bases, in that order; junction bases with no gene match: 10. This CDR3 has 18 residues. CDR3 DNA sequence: TGTGCCAGCAGCGGGATAACTCGGACTAGCGGGGGGGCCTACGAGCAGTACTTC. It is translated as CASSGITRTSGGAYEQYF. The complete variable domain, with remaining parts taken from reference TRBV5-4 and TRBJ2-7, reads ETGVTQSPTHLIKTRGQQVTLRCSSQSGHNTVSWYQQALGQGPQFIFQYYREEENGRGNFPPRFSGLQFPNYSSELNVNALELDDSALYLCASSGITRTSGGAYEQYFGPGTRLTVT.

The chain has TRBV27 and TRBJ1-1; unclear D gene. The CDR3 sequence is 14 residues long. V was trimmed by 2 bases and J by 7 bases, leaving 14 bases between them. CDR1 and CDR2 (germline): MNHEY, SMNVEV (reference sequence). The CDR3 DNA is TGTGCCAGCAGTTTAAACCCTCTTGTTCGTGAAGCTTTCTTT. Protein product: CASSLNPLVREAFF.

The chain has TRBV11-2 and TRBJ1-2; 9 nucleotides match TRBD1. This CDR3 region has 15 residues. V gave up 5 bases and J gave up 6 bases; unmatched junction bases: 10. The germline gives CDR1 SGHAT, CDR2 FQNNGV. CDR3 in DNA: TGTGCCAGCAGCCCCGTCCGGACAGGGGTTAATGGCTACACCTTC. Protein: CASSPVRTGVNGYTF.

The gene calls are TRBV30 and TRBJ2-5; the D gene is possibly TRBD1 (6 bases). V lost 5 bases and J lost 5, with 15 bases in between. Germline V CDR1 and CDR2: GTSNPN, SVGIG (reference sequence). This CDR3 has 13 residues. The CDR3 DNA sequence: TGTGCCTGGCAAACGACAGGAGGTGAGACCCAGTACTTC. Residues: CAWQTTGGETQYF. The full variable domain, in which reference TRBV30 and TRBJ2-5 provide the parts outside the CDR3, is SQTIHQWPATLVQPVGSPLSLECTVEGTSNPNLYWYRQAAGRGLQLLFYSVGIGQISSEVPQNLSASRPQDRQFILSSKKLLLSDSGFYLCAWQTTGGETQYFGPGTRLLVL.

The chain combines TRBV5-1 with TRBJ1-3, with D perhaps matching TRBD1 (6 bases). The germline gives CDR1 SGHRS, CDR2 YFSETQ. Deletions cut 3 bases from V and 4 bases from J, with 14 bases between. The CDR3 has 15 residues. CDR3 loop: CASSSGHGGGNTIYF. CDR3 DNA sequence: TGCGCCAGCAGCTCGGGACATGGAGGAGGAAACACCATATATTTT.

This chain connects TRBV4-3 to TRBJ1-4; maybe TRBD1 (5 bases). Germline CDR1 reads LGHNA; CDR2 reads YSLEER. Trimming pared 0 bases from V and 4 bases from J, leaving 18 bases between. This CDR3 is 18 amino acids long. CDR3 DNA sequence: TGCGCCAGCAGCCAAGAGGCTATCTTACGGGGGGATAATGAAAAACTGTTTTTT. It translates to CASSQEAILRGDNEKLFF.

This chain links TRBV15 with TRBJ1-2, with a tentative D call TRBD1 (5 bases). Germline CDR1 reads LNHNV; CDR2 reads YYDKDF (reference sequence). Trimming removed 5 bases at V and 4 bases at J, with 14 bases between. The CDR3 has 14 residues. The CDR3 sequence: CATSRDQGFYGYTF. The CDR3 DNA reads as TGTGCCACCAGCCGTGATCAGGGCTTCTATGGCTACACCTTC. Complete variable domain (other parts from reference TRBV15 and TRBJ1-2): DAMVIQNPRYQVTQFGKPVTLSCSQTLNHNVMYWYQQKSSQAPKLLFHYYDKDFNNEADTPDNFQSRRPNTSFCFLDIRSPGLGDTAMYLCATSRDQGFYGYTFGSGTRLTVV.

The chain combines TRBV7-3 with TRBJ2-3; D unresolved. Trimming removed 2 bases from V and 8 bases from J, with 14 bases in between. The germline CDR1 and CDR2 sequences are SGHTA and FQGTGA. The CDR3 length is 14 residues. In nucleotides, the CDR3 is TGTGCCAGCAGCTTAGGTTCTGACGGCGGTACGCAGTATTTT. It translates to CASSLGSDGGTQYF.

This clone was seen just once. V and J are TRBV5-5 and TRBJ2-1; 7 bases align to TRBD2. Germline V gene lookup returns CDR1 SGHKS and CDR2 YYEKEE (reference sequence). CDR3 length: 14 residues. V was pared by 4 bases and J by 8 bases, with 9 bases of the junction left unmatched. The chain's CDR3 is CASSSWGGPDEQFF. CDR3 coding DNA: TGTGCCAGCAGCAGTTGGGGGGGTCCCGATGAGCAGTTCTTC.

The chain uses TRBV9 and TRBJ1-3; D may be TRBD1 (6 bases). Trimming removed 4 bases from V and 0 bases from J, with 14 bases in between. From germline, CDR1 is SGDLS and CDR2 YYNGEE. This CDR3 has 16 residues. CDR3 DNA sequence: TGTGCCAGCAGCAACCGAGGGGGTCTCTCTGGAAACACCATATATTTT. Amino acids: CASSNRGGLSGNTIYF.

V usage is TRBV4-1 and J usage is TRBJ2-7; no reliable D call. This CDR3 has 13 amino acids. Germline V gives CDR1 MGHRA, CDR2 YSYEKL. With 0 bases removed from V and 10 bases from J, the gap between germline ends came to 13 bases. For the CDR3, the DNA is TGCGCCAGCAGCCAAGATACCCTTGTCGATCAGTACTTC. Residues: CASSQDTLVDQYF.

The CDR3 loop reads CASSGGQGSTDTQYF. The DNA for the CDR3 is TGTGCCAGCAGCGGCGGACAGGGGAGCACAGATACGCAGTATTTT. The chain uses TRBV7-2 and TRBJ2-3; the match to TRBD1 covers 9 bases. V dropped 5 bases and J dropped 0; count of bases not matched to a gene: 3. The length of the CDR3 is 15 residues. Germline V gives CDR1 SGHTA, CDR2 FQGNSA.

CDR3 loop: CASSLTIWGGPYNEQFF. The DNA for the CDR3 is TGCGCCAGCAGCTTGACAATATGGGGGGGACCCTACAATGAGCAGTTCTTC. This chain connects TRBV5-1 to TRBJ2-1; 7 nucleotides line up with TRBD2. CDR3 length equals 17 residues. The V segment lost 1 base and the J segment 2 bases; nucleotides outside the gene matches: 9. The V gene's germline CDR1 is SGHRS and CDR2 YFSETQ.

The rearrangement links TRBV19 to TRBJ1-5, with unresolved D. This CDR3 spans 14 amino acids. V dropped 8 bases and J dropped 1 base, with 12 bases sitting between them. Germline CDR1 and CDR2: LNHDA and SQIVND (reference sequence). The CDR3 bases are TGTGCCAGTTCGAAACATGTGAGCAATCAGCCCCAGCATTTT. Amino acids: CASSKHVSNQPQHF.